This T cell receptor beta chain was sequenced for a study of tumor-infiltrating lymphocytes in localized non-small cell lung cancer. This clone has just a few counts. Its antigen is unidentified. Points from the study as a whole: IM1 and IM2 tumors showed no difference in T-cell fraction. Different pieces of the same tissue went to different assays, confounding technical variation with intratumor heterogeneity.

Sequencing used immunoSEQ multiplex PCR; TCRdb keeps in-frame clones, though not all of them. The table shows 15,000 or so clones, with 35% to 55% occurring only once. V lost 4 bases, J lost 8 bases, and 14 bases lay in between. Germline lookup yields CDR1 MNHEY and CDR2 SMNVEV (reference sequence). The CDR3 is 14 amino acids. This TCR came from a human donor with non-small cell lung cancer. The sequencing sample was made of lung tumor tissue. This chain connects TRBV27 to TRBJ1-4; D may be TRBD1 (6 bases). The CDR3 protein is CASSSRDIPEKLFF. The CDR3, as DNA: TGTGCCAGCAGTTCACGGGACATACCCGAAAAACTGTTTTTT.